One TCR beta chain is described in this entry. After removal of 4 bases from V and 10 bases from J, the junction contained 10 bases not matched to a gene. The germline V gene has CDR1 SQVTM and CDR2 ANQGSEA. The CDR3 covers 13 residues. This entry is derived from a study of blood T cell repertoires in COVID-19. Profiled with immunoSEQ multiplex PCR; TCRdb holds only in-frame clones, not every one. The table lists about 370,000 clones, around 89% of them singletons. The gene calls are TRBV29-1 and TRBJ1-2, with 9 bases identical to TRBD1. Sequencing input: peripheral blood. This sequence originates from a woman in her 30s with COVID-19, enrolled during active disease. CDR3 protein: CSVVRDRAFDYTF. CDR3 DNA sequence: TGCAGCGTTGTCCGGGACAGGGCCTTTGACTACACCTTC.